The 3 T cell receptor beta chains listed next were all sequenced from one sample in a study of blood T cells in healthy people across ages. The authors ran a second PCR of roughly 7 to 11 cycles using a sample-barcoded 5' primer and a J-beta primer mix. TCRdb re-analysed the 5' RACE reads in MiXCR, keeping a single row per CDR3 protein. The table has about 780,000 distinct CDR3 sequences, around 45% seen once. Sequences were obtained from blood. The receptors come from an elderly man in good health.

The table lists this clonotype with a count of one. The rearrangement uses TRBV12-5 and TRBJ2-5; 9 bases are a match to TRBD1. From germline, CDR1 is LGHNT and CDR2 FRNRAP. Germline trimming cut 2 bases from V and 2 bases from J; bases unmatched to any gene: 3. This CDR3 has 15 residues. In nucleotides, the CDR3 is TGTGCTAGTGGTTTGTACGGGACAGGGCAAGAGACCCAGTACTTC. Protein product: CASGLYGTGQETQYF. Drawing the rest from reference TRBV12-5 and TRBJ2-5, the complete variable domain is DARVTQTPRHKVTEMGQEVTMRCQPILGHNTVFWYRQTMMQGLELLAYFRNRAPLDDSGMPKDRFSAEMPDATLATLKIQPSEPRDSAVYFCASGLYGTGQETQYFGPGTRLLVL.

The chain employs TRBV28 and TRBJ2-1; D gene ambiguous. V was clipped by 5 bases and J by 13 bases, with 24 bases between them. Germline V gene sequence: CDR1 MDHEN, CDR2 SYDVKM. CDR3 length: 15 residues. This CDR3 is CASSTLRQVHETQFF. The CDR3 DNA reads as TGTGCCAGCAGTACCCTTCGGCAGGTCCACGAGACCCAGTTCTTC.

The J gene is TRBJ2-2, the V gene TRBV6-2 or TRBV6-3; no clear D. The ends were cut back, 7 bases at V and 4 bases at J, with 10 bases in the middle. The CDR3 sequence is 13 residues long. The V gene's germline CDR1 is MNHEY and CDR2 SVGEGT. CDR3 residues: CASNNPRTGELFF. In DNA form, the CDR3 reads TGTGCCAGCAACAACCCGCGCACCGGGGAGCTGTTTTTT.